Listed below are T cell receptor beta chains from one sample, sequenced in a study of cytomegalovirus exposure and HLA in healthy donors. The assay was immunoSEQ multiplex PCR, and TCRdb's table has in-frame clones only and misses some. The table lists under 400,000 clones, around 86% of them singletons. Sequenced input: PBMCs. The receptors derive from a woman younger than 30 in good health and CMV-seronegative. CDR3s include the opening cysteine and the closing phenylalanine or tryptophan. The D gene is left open where the match is weak. Not every row has a clone size; where given, it reads once, few, many or a size class.

j_gene,abundance,v_gene,d_gene,CDR3aa,CDR3nt
TRBJ1-1,NA,TRBV4-2,NA,CASSVLGALVGTEAFF,TGTGCCAGCAGCGTCCTGGGGGCGCTTGTAGGCACTGAAGCTTTCTTT
TRBJ2-2,NA,TRBV6-1,TRBD1,CASSWTGNTGELFF,TGTGCCAGCAGTTGGACAGGGAACACCGGGGAGCTGTTTTTT
TRBJ1-1,NA,TRBV15,NA,CATSWKFGVGLNTEAFF,TGTGCCACCAGCTGGAAATTCGGGGTAGGGTTGAACACTGAAGCTTTCTTT
TRBJ2-5,NA,TRBV27,TRBD2,CASSRTSGGAETQYF,TGTGCCAGCAGTCGGACTAGCGGGGGGGCGGAGACCCAGTACTTC
TRBJ1-2,few,TRBV25-1,TRBD1,CASSDGTASYGYTF,TGTGCCAGCAGTGATGGGACAGCTTCTTATGGCTACACCTTC
TRBJ2-1,NA,TRBV5-1,NA,CASSPYGISGNEQFF,TGCGCCAGCAGCCCTTATGGGATTAGCGGCAATGAGCAGTTCTTC
TRBJ2-3,NA,TRBV5-1,NA,CASSLAPGGTDTQYF,TGCGCCAGCAGCTTGGCGCCGGGGGGCACAGATACGCAGTATTTT
TRBJ2-1,NA,TRBV11-2,NA,CASSGPDSSYNEQFF,TGTGCCAGCAGCGGGCCGGACAGCTCCTACAATGAGCAGTTCTTC
TRBJ2-1,once,TRBV5-1,TRBD2,CASSLSPAGSDEQFF,TGCGCCAGCAGCTTGTCCCCAGCGGGGAGCGATGAGCAGTTCTTC
TRBJ1-5,NA,TRBV28,NA,CASSSAGPSNQPQHF,TGTGCCAGCAGCTCCGCAGGCCCTAGCAATCAGCCCCAGCATTTT
TRBJ2-7,NA,TRBV28,NA,CASSMTDPYEQYF,TGTGCCAGCAGTATGACAGATCCCTACGAGCAGTACTTC
TRBJ2-7,NA,TRBV6-5,NA,CASSYDNLYEQYF,TGTGCCAGCAGCTACGACAACCTCTACGAGCAGTACTTC
TRBJ2-2,NA,TRBV7-9,TRBD1,CASSGTATAGELFF,TGTGCCAGCAGCGGGACAGCAACGGCCGGGGAGCTGTTTTTT
TRBJ2-7,few,TRBV11-2,TRBD2,CASTTGGDEQYF,TGTGCCAGCACTACGGGGGGGGACGAGCAGTACTTC
TRBJ2-5,NA,TRBV7-2,TRBD1,CASLRDRGPETQYF,TGTGCCAGCCTCCGGGACAGGGGGCCGGAGACCCAGTACTTC
TRBJ2-3,NA,TRBV30,NA,CAWSRLNTDTQYF,TGTGCCTGGAGCAGGTTGAACACAGATACGCAGTATTTT
TRBJ1-2,once,TRBV5-4,TRBD1,CASSDDRGSYGYTF,TGTGCCAGCAGCGACGACAGGGGAAGCTATGGCTACACCTTC
TRBJ2-3,NA,TRBV7-7,TRBD2,CASSPGIAGAGGTDTQYF,TGTGCCAGCAGCCCCGGGATAGCGGGGGCCGGGGGTACAGATACGCAGTATTTT
TRBJ1-2,NA,TRBV6-5,NA,CASSDLPGGHGYTF,TGTGCCAGCAGTGACCTCCCCGGGGGGCATGGCTACACCTTC
TRBJ2-3,NA,TRBV5-1,TRBD2,CASSLPTSGTDTQYF,TGCGCCAGCAGCTTACCGACTAGCGGCACAGATACGCAGTATTTT
TRBJ1-1,NA,TRBV20-1,NA,CSARKGLGAFF,TGCAGTGCTAGGAAGGGGCTGGGAGCTTTCTTT
TRBJ2-7,once,TRBV5-6,NA,CASSFRVYEQYF,TGTGCCAGCAGCTTCAGGGTCTACGAGCAGTACTTC
TRBJ2-7,NA,TRBV28,NA,CASSPRVPPYEQYF,TGTGCCAGCAGTCCCCGGGTTCCTCCCTACGAGCAGTACTTC
TRBJ1-5,once,TRBV7-9,NA,CASSLEVGGKSNQPQHF,TGTGCCAGCAGCTTAGAGGTTGGGGGGAAAAGCAATCAGCCCCAGCATTTT
TRBJ1-2,NA,TRBV5-1,NA,CASSFQTAGNYGYTF,TGCGCCAGCAGCTTCCAGACAGCTGGAAACTATGGCTACACCTTC
TRBJ1-2,once,TRBV28,NA,CASRYIRGWVYGYTF,TGTGCCAGCAGATATATTCGGGGATGGGTGTATGGCTACACCTTC
TRBJ1-1,NA,TRBV28,TRBD1,CASSRVGDRGFAFF,TGTGCCAGCAGTCGAGTGGGGGACAGGGGATTCGCTTTCTTT
TRBJ1-5,few,TRBV19,TRBD1,CASSPRDRGGRGNQPQHF,TGTGCCAGTAGTCCGCGGGACAGGGGGGGTCGGGGCAATCAGCCCCAGCATTTT
TRBJ1-2,NA,TRBV19,NA,CASTRDTALYGYTF,TGTGCCAGTACTCGGGACACAGCACTCTATGGCTACACCTTC
TRBJ2-1,NA,TRBV4-2,TRBD2,CASSHGGGRGNEQFF,TGTGCCAGCAGCCACGGCGGGGGGCGAGGAAATGAGCAGTTCTTC
TRBJ2-4,once,TRBV30,TRBD2,CAWRSGTGLTLAKNIQYF,TGTGCCTGGAGAAGCGGGACTGGGCTTACTCTAGCCAAAAACATTCAGTACTTC
TRBJ2-3,NA,TRBV10-2,TRBD2,CATLRRGGTDTQYF,TGCGCCACCCTTCGTCGGGGGGGCACAGATACGCAGTATTTT
TRBJ1-5,many,TRBV28,NA,CASSLGYRTKNQPQHF,TGTGCCAGCAGTTTAGGGTATCGGACAAAAAATCAGCCCCAGCATTTT
TRBJ1-2,NA,TRBV5-4,NA,CASSFLRRAEYGYTF,TGTGCCAGCAGCTTCCTGAGGAGGGCCGAGTATGGCTACACCTTC
TRBJ2-7,few,TRBV5-4,NA,CASSKSPADEQYF,TGTGCCAGCAGCAAAAGTCCAGCGGACGAGCAGTACTTC
TRBJ2-3,NA,TRBV15,NA,CATGRETDTQYF,TGTGCCACCGGGCGGGAAACCGATACGCAGTATTTT
TRBJ1-2,once,TRBV5-1,NA,CASSPTGSNYGYTF,TGCGCCAGCAGCCCCACGGGGAGTAACTATGGCTACACCTTC
TRBJ1-1,NA,TRBV19,NA,CASSIARRADTEAFF,TGTGCCAGTAGTATAGCTCGGCGGGCTGACACTGAAGCTTTCTTT
TRBJ1-1,few,TRBV19,NA,CASSRAMNTEAFF,TGTGCCAGTAGTAGGGCCATGAACACTGAAGCTTTCTTT
TRBJ2-5,few,TRBV20-1,NA,CSAKRETQYF,TGCAGTGCTAAGAGGGAGACCCAGTACTTC
TRBJ2-1,NA,TRBV11-2,NA,CASSSGDGSYNEQFF,TGTGCCAGCAGCTCAGGGGACGGGTCCTACAATGAGCAGTTCTTC
TRBJ1-2,NA,TRBV9,TRBD1,CASSTHTGAPLGYTF,TGTGCCAGCAGCACTCACACAGGGGCCCCTCTTGGCTACACCTTC
TRBJ1-5,few,TRBV6-1,NA,CASRSPGTQHF,TGTGCCAGCAGGTCCCCAGGGACCCAGCATTTT
TRBJ2-3,NA,TRBV7-7,NA,CASSLVYTDTQYF,TGTGCCAGCAGCTTAGTTTACACGGATACGCAGTATTTT
TRBJ1-1,NA,TRBV2,NA,CASRERREAFF,TGTGCCAGCAGAGAGAGGAGAGAAGCTTTCTTT
TRBJ2-1,once,TRBV5-4,TRBD2,CASSSPGLARNEQFF,TGTGCCAGCAGCTCCCCGGGACTAGCGAGAAATGAGCAGTTCTTC